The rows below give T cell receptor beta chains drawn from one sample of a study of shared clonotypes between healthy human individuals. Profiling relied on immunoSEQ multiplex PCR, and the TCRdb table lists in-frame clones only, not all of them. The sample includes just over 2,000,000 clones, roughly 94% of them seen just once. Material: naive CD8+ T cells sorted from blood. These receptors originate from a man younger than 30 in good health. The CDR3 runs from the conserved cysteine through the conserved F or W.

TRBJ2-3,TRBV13,CASSHTGTDTQYF
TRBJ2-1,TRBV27,CASSLDRGEQFF
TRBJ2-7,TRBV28,CASSLDRGLLEQYF
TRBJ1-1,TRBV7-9,CASSLERYTEAFF
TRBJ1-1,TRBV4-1,CASSQEGGPDTEAFF
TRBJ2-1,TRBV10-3,CAISEDGRAFGNEQFF
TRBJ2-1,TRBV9,CASSVGGGRNNEQFF
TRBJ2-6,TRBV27,CASTLLTGTGANVLTF
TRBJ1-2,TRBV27,CASSIQGAAYGYTF
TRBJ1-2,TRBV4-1,CASSQGPAIQGYGYTF
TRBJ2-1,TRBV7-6,CASSLGGLANNEQFF
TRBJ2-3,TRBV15,CATSRDRGIVDTQYF
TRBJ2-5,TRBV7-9,CASSLTGSPGETQYF
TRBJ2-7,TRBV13,CASTATGLSHEQYF
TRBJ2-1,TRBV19,CASSIGRAGGSSSYNEQFF
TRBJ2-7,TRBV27,CASSLGAGGYEQYF
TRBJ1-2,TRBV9,CASSGWTGGIDYGYTF
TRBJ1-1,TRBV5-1,CASSFRDSNTEAFF
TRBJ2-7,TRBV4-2,CASSQGDSYEQYF
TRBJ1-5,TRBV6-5,CASSYSSGALQHF
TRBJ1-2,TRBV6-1,CASRDRVDGYTF
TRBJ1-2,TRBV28,CASSLLEGTYGYTF
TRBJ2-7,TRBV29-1,CSVRAGTGAYEQYF
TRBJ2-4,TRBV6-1,CASSEAGGDRANIQYF
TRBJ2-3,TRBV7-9,CASSGLIGSTDTQYF
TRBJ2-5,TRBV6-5,CASSLTLGETQYF
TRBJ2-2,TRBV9,CASSVAGDRTNGELFF
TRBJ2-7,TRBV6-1,CASSLREQYF
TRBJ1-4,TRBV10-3,CAISSTDMLNEKLFF
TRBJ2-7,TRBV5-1,CASSLGTRWEGSYEQYF
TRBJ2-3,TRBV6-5,CASSPRDRAGDTQYF
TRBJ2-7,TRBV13,CASSSGTGSYEQYF
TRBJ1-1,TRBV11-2,CASSSRPGELNTEAFF
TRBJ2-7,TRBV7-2,CASSLRGPYEQYF
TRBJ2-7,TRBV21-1,CASGDHQYEQYF
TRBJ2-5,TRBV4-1,CASSQDDSDSVGETQYF
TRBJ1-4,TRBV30,CAWTLLDGANEKLFF
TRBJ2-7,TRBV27,CASSFPGREQYF
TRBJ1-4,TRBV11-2,CASSLSARENEKLFF
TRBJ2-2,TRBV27,CASSLGGGELFF
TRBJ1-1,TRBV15,CATSRGGENTEAFF
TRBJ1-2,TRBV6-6,CASSYYEGYTF
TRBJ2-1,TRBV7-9,CASSLGPRALFF
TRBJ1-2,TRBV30,CAWMSPGAVYGYTF
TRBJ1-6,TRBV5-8,CASSYGGSPLHF
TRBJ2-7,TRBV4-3,CASSQETSDEQYF
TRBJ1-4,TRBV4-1,CASSLGQGELEKLFF
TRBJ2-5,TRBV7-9,CASSFTGGDLPWTQYF
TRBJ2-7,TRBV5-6,CASSLPGHEQYF
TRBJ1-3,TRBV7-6,CASSLEPNSSGNTIYF